Below are 8 T cell receptor beta chains sequenced from a single sample in a study of blood T cell repertoires in COVID-19. Data came from immunoSEQ multiplex PCR; TCRdb stores just in-frame clones and leaves some out. The sample has just over 300,000 clones; 80% to 90% are singletons. Material for sequencing was PBMCs or T cells enriched from blood (not recorded which). The receptors come from a man aged 25 to 40 who had recovered from COVID-19.

This rearrangement joins TRBV30 to TRBJ1-6, with D possibly matching TRBD1 (6 bases). V lost 6 bases to trimming and J lost 6 bases, with 24 bases between them. Looked up from germline, CDR1 is GTSNPN and CDR2 is SVGIG (reference sequence). This CDR3 has 17 amino acids. The CDR3 sequence: CACQGTDRVSTNSPLHF. In DNA, the CDR3 is TGTGCCTGCCAGGGGACCGATCGGGTATCTACTAATTCACCCCTCCACTTT. Supplemented by reference TRBV30 and TRBJ1-6, the full variable domain reads SQTIHQWPATLVQPVGSPLSLECTVEGTSNPNLYWYRQAAGRGLQLLFYSVGIGQISSEVPQNLSASRPQDRQFILSSKKLLLSDSGFYLCACQGTDRVSTNSPLHFGNGTRLTVT.

The chain combines TRBV2 with TRBJ1-4; the D is unclear. CDR1 SNHLY and CDR2 FYNNEI come from the germline V gene. This CDR3 is built from 16 residues. Trimming removed 1 base at V and 5 bases at J, with 14 bases between. The CDR3 DNA sequence: TGTGCCAGCAGTGAAGGGGCGGTATGGAGGAATGAAAAACTGTTTTTT. It yields the protein CASSEGAVWRNEKLFF. The full variable domain, completed using reference TRBV2 and TRBJ1-4, is EPEVTQTPSHQVTQMGQEVILRCVPISNHLYFYWYRQILGQKVEFLVSFYNNEISEKSEIFDDQFSVERPDGSNFTLKIRSTKLEDSAMYFCASSEGAVWRNEKLFFGSGTQLSVL.

The chain carries TRBV6-5 and TRBJ2-5; 8 bases line up with TRBD2. CDR1 and CDR2 from the germline V gene are MNHEY and SVGAGI. The CDR3 length is 15 residues. V was clipped by 10 bases and J by 2 bases; unmatched bases: 12. The CDR3 sequence: CATRRGSGVQETQYF. DNA for the CDR3: TGTGCCACCAGGAGGGGTAGCGGGGTTCAAGAGACCCAGTACTTC.

This clone has just a few counts. The chain recombines TRBV7-3 with TRBJ2-1, with 10 bases aligning to TRBD2. Germline CDR1 reads SGHTA; CDR2 reads FQGTGA. With 6 bases clipped from V and 1 base from J, the junction kept 6 bases outside the gene matches. CDR3 length equals 16 residues. Here the CDR3 reads CASSSQRGGSYNEQFF. The CDR3 DNA is TGTGCCAGCAGTTCCCAGCGGGGGGGATCCTACAATGAGCAGTTCTTC.

This clone was detected only once. The chain has TRBV7-9 and TRBJ1-1; D call uncertain. Germline V gives CDR1 SEHNR, CDR2 FQNEAQ (reference sequence). V was trimmed by 5 bases and J by 7 bases, leaving 14 bases between them. The CDR3 is 13 amino acids. This CDR3 is CASSDHPGLEAFF. CDR3 bases: TGTGCCAGCAGCGACCACCCGGGTCTTGAAGCTTTCTTT.

This clone is a singleton in its sample. CDR3 sequence reads: CAGGDRLNTEAFF. The DNA of the CDR3 is TGTGCCGGGGGGGACAGGCTGAACACTGAAGCTTTCTTT. The chain recombines TRBV7-9 with TRBJ1-1; 8 bases fit TRBD1. The trim removed 11 bases at V and 0 bases at J, leaving 5 bases unmatched. The CDR3 has 13 amino acids. Per the germline V gene, CDR1 is SEHNR and CDR2 is FQNEAQ (reference sequence).

The gene calls are TRBV6-5 and TRBJ2-7, with TRBD1 identical over 9 bases. Germline lookup yields CDR1 MNHEY and CDR2 SVGAGI. V was clipped by 2 bases and J by 5 bases; unmatched bases: 7. CDR3 size: 15 residues. The CDR3 bases are TGTGCCAGCAGTTACCCGCCCCGGGACAGGGACGAGCAGTACTTC. Translating it yields CASSYPPRDRDEQYF.

This chain links TRBV5-1 with TRBJ2-3; the match to TRBD2 covers 8 bases. This CDR3 has 15 residues. The trim removed 0 bases at V and 5 bases at J, leaving 5 bases unmatched. Germline loops: CDR1 SGHRS, CDR2 YFSETQ. The CDR3 DNA reads as TGCGCCAGCAGCTTGGGCGGGGGGATTGGAGATACGCAGTATTTT. Protein product: CASSLGGGIGDTQYF.